This passage covers 8 T cell receptor beta chains from one sample sequenced in a study of T cell repertoires in cytomegalovirus infection. TCRdb passed the reads through MiXCR, listing each CDR3 protein once. The sample carries approximately 120,000 distinct CDR3 sequences, under 30% recorded once. These TCRs' antigens remain unknown. Material: CD8+ T cells from cultured PBMCs, obtained from culture after CMV antigen stimulation. Receptor source: a human donor in good health (CMV status not recorded). Some clones in this sample may be carry-over from other donors' samples.

This clonotype was found many times. This sequence joins TRBV11-2 and TRBJ2-5; D is uncertain. V was clipped by 5 bases and J by 2 bases, with 9 bases between them. The CDR3 length is 13 residues. Germline V gene sequence: CDR1 SGHAT, CDR2 FQNNGV. The CDR3 region is CASSDREQETQYF. DNA for the CDR3: TGTGCCAGCAGCGACCGAGAACAAGAGACCCAGTACTTC.

In this sample, this clonotype turned up many times. The gene calls are TRBV7-3 and TRBJ2-5; 7 nucleotides match TRBD1. V lost 5 bases, J lost 3 bases, and 3 bases stayed unmatched. Germline assignment: CDR1 SGHTA and CDR2 FQGTGA. This CDR3 comprises 13 residues. CDR3 region: CASSPTGEETQYF. For the CDR3, the DNA is TGTGCCAGCAGCCCCACAGGGGAAGAGACCCAGTACTTC.

The J gene is TRBJ2-5, the V gene TRBV7-9; possible D gene TRBD2, 6 bases. The V end lost 5 bases, the J end lost 3 bases, and 25 bases lay between the germline ends. The germline V gene has CDR1 SEHNR and CDR2 FQNEAQ (reference sequence). The CDR3 loop spans 18 amino acids. DNA of the CDR3: TGTGCCAGCAGCACAACCAATCGGGGGAAGGAACTGGAAGAGACCCAGTACTTC. It yields the protein CASSTTNRGKELEETQYF.

The table lists this clonotype with a count of one. The CDR3 is CASRPGAVVNTEAFF. In DNA form, the CDR3 reads TGTGCCAGCCGTCCAGGGGCCGTGGTGAACACTGAAGCTTTCTTT. The rearrangement joins TRBV9 to TRBJ1-1; perhaps TRBD1 as D (6 bases). The CDR3 has 15 residues. CDR1 is SGDLS and CDR2 is YYNGEE in the germline V gene. V shed 7 bases and J shed 0 bases, with 16 bases lying between them.

This clonotype was seen ten or more times. The V gene is TRBV7-6, the J gene TRBJ2-3, with D possibly being TRBD1 or TRBD2 (5 bases each). The CDR3 covers 14 residues. Germline V lookup: CDR1 SGHVS, CDR2 FNYEAQ. Trimming took 0 bases from V and 1 from J, leaving 5 bases between them. The CDR3 DNA follows: TGTGCCAGCAGCTTAGCGGGGGGCACAGATACGCAGTATTTT. Amino acid sequence: CASSLAGGTDTQYF.

The CDR3 coding sequence is TGTGCCAGCAGTTACCAGATCGGGACTCAAGAGACCCAGTACTTC. Protein product: CASSYQIGTQETQYF. This chain links TRBV6-6 with TRBJ2-5, with D tentatively TRBD2 (6 bases). Germline values: CDR1 MNHNY, CDR2 SVGAGI (reference sequence). CDR3 length: 15 residues. Trimming pared 2 bases from V and 2 bases from J, leaving 12 bases between.

This clonotype has only a few counts. V and J are TRBV7-3 and TRBJ2-2; D is possibly TRBD1 or TRBD2 (5 bases each). This CDR3 is built from 12 residues. Germline V gives CDR1 SGHTA, CDR2 FQGTGA. Trimming removed 5 bases at V and 6 bases at J, with 7 bases between. The CDR3 nucleotides are TGTGCCAGCAGCGGGACCTCCGGGGAGCTGTTTTTT. Amino acids: CASSGTSGELFF.

This clonotype was observed at least ten times. The chain carries TRBV28 and TRBJ1-4; D remains unclear. With 3 bases removed from V and 0 bases from J, the gap between germline ends came to 11 bases. The CDR3 sequence is 16 residues long. Germline V gives CDR1 MDHEN, CDR2 SYDVKM. The CDR3 DNA follows: TGTGCCAGCAGTTTCCTTACGGACGCAACTAATGAAAAACTGTTTTTT. Its translation: CASSFLTDATNEKLFF.